The 30 T cell receptor beta chains given below trace back to one sample, sequenced in a study of cytomegalovirus exposure and HLA in healthy donors. The PCR employed 60 Vbeta primers together with 13 Jbeta primers. Sequencing was performed with immunoSEQ multiplex PCR; in TCRdb, only in-frame clones are kept and a portion is missing. The table includes tens of thousands of clones, roughly 90% detected once. The sequencing input was PBMCs. Receptor source: a man between 25 and 39 years old in good health and CMV-seropositive.

This chain joins TRBV10-1 and TRBJ2-3, with TRBD2 matching 10 bases. Germline V gives CDR1 WNHNN, CDR2 SYGVQD (reference sequence). The CDR3 contains 14 residues. V was clipped by 5 bases and J by 5 bases; unmatched bases: 4. CDR3 DNA sequence: TGCGCCAGCAGTTTTGGACTAGCGGAAGATACGCAGTATTTT. Its translation: CASSFGLAEDTQYF.

The J gene is TRBJ2-2, the V gene TRBV11-3; D not certain. The V gene lost 0 bases and the J gene lost 6 bases, with 5 bases spanning the gap. CDR1 and CDR2 from the germline V gene are SGHNT and YENEEA. This CDR3 comprises 13 residues. The CDR3 loop reads CASSLDRAGELFF. CDR3 coding DNA: TGTGCCAGCAGCTTAGATCGGGCCGGGGAGCTGTTTTTT.

The chain uses TRBV19 and TRBJ2-7; TRBD2 agrees at 14 bases. V dropped 1 base and J dropped 5; count of bases not matched to a gene: 7. CDR1 LNHDA and CDR2 SQIVND come from the germline V gene (reference sequence). The length of the CDR3 is 17 residues. The CDR3 loop is CASSIGRTSGRSHEQYF. CDR3 sequence (DNA): TGTGCCAGTAGTATAGGCCGGACTAGCGGGAGGTCCCACGAGCAGTACTTC.

The chain joins TRBV28 to TRBJ1-1; possible D gene TRBD1, 5 bases. V was pared by 3 bases and J by 2 bases, with 16 bases between. CDR3 size: 16 residues. Germline V gene data show CDR1 as MDHEN and CDR2 as SYDVKM. The CDR3 loop reads CASSFRLWRGNTEAFF. CDR3 sequence (DNA): TGTGCCAGCAGTTTCCGGCTTTGGAGGGGCAACACTGAAGCTTTCTTT. The full variable domain, in which reference TRBV28 and TRBJ1-1 provide the parts outside the CDR3, is DVKVTQSSRYLVKRTGEKVFLECVQDMDHENMFWYRQDPGLGLRLIYFSYDVKMKEKGDIPEGYSVSREKKERFSLILESASTNQTSMYLCASSFRLWRGNTEAFFGQGTRLTVV.

The chain is built from TRBV7-2 and TRBJ2-1; D not resolved. Trimming took off 1 base at V and 0 bases at J, with 7 bases between the two ends. There are 15 residues in the CDR3. Germline CDR1 is SGHTA and CDR2 is FQGNSA. The CDR3 DNA follows: TGTGCCAGCAGCTTAGATGTCGGCTCCTACAATGAGCAGTTCTTC. Protein: CASSLDVGSYNEQFF.

The chain recombines TRBV4-1 with TRBJ1-5, with TRBD1 matching 7 bases. V shed 2 bases and J 5 bases; nucleotides not matched to a gene: 3. Germline assignment: CDR1 MGHRA and CDR2 YSYEKL. CDR3 length equals 14 residues. The CDR3 DNA is TGCGCCAGCAGCCAACGGCAGGGGGATCAGCCCCAGCATTTT. Its protein product is CASSQRQGDQPQHF.

The DNA for the CDR3 is TGCGCCAGCAGCTTGGATGGGACAGGGTCGAGGACTGAAGCTTTCTTT. Its protein product is CASSLDGTGSRTEAFF. This chain joins TRBV5-1 and TRBJ1-1; 9 bases match TRBD1. The CDR3 is 16 amino acids. The J segment lost 5 bases and the V segment lost 0 bases, leaving 8 bases of the junction unmatched. CDR1 and CDR2 (germline): SGHRS, YFSETQ.

This chain connects TRBV28 to TRBJ2-1; D may be TRBD2 (5 bases). The germline V and J ends were trimmed by 5 bases and 12 bases, with 20 bases remaining between them. CDR3 length equals 14 residues. Germline V gene data show CDR1 as MDHEN and CDR2 as SYDVKM. CDR3 DNA sequence: TGTGCCAGCAGTCCCCCGACGGAGGAGAATAGGCAGTTCTTC. The encoded protein is CASSPPTEENRQFF. Full variable domain (remainder filled in from reference TRBV28 and TRBJ2-1): DVKVTQSSRYLVKRTGEKVFLECVQDMDHENMFWYRQDPGLGLRLIYFSYDVKMKEKGDIPEGYSVSREKKERFSLILESASTNQTSMYLCASSPPTEENRQFFGPGTRLTVL.

The V and J genes are TRBV5-4 and TRBJ1-6, with 9 bases that match TRBD1. Germline CDR1 reads SGHNT; CDR2 reads YYREEE (reference sequence). The V gene end was trimmed by 3 bases and the J gene end by 8 bases; junction bases not matched to a gene: 6. The CDR3 is 15 amino acids. CDR3 sequence (DNA): TGTGCCAGCAGCTCGTACGGGACAGGGTATTCACCCCTCCACTTT. Protein product: CASSSYGTGYSPLHF.

The chain joins TRBV6-6 to TRBJ2-7, with D possibly being TRBD2 (6 bases). From germline, CDR1 is MNHNY and CDR2 SVGAGI (reference sequence). Between the trimmed V and J ends, which lost 6 bases and 11 bases, there was a span of 20 bases. The CDR3 loop spans 13 amino acids. CDR3 protein: CASRRARDSAEYF. The DNA of the CDR3 is TGTGCCAGCAGACGCGCCAGGGACTCTGCGGAGTACTTC.

The chain recombines TRBV5-1 with TRBJ1-1; no firm D call. CDR1 is SGHRS and CDR2 is YFSETQ in the germline V gene. The CDR3 runs 15 residues. Trimming took off 4 bases at V and 4 bases at J, with 17 bases between the two ends. CDR3 loop: CASSHTTGAGTEAFF. Here the CDR3 DNA reads TGCGCCAGCAGCCACACTACGGGAGCCGGCACTGAAGCTTTCTTT.

This chain uses TRBV7-3 with TRBJ1-4, with a possible D match to TRBD1 (5 bases). The CDR3 has 13 residues. Germline assignment: CDR1 SGHTA and CDR2 FQGTGA. V gave up 5 bases and J gave up 8 bases, with 12 bases separating them. CDR3: CASSLTRGEKLFF. CDR3 in DNA: TGTGCCAGCAGCCTGACACGGGGGGAAAAACTGTTTTTT.

This rearrangement joins TRBV11-2 to TRBJ2-4; D is possibly TRBD2 (6 bases). The CDR3 extends over 16 amino acids. The ends were cut back, 5 bases at V and 3 bases at J, with 17 bases in the middle. CDR1 SGHAT and CDR2 FQNNGV come from the germline V gene. CDR3 region: CASSPRLVLGKNIQYF. CDR3 bases: TGTGCCAGCAGCCCACGACTAGTCTTGGGCAAAAACATTCAGTACTTC.

The rearrangement joins TRBV18 to TRBJ2-1, with 12 bases identical to TRBD2. CDR1 KGHSH and CDR2 LQKENI come from the germline V gene. The CDR3 spans 15 residues. The junction had 4 bases not matched to a gene; V was cut back by 6 bases and J by 4 bases. The CDR3 spells CASSPGLAGYNEQFF. In DNA form, the CDR3 reads TGTGCCAGCTCCCCGGGACTAGCGGGTTACAATGAGCAGTTCTTC.

This chain connects TRBV29-1 to TRBJ2-1; D perhaps matches TRBD2 (7 bases). In germline, CDR1 is SQVTM, CDR2 ANQGSEA. This CDR3 is built from 12 residues. The V end was cut by 3 bases, the J end by 8 bases, with 11 bases between. In nucleotides, the CDR3 is TGCAGCGTTGAGTCGGGGGGCTATGAGCAGTTCTTC. It codes for CSVESGGYEQFF.

The V call is TRBV27, the J call TRBJ1-1; D remains ambiguous. There are 13 residues in the CDR3. Germline V gene sequence: CDR1 MNHEY, CDR2 SMNVEV (reference sequence). Trimming took off 3 bases at V and 5 bases at J, with 10 bases between the two ends. CDR3 in DNA: TGTGCCAGCAGTTTGATACAGCGGACTGAAGCTTTCTTT. As protein: CASSLIQRTEAFF.

V usage is TRBV19 and J usage is TRBJ1-2; no clear D gene. V was pared by 1 base and J by 2 bases, with 17 bases between. Germline V CDR1 and CDR2: LNHDA, SQIVND (reference sequence). CDR3 length: 17 residues. This CDR3 reads CASSIAAGGVPNYGYTF. As DNA, the CDR3 is TGTGCCAGTAGTATAGCGGCAGGAGGAGTCCCCAACTATGGCTACACCTTC.

V usage is TRBV6-5 and J usage is TRBJ1-1; D perhaps matches TRBD1 (5 bases). The CDR3 extends over 16 amino acids. V lost 0 bases and J lost 4, with 15 bases in between. The germline V gene encodes CDR1 MNHEY and CDR2 SVGAGI. DNA for the CDR3: TGTGCCAGCAGTTACTCGGGGGGGAGGTTCCTCACTGAAGCTTTCTTT. The encoded protein is CASSYSGGRFLTEAFF.

The rearrangement joins TRBV27 to TRBJ2-5, with D possibly TRBD2 on 6 matching bases. The germline V gene encodes CDR1 MNHEY and CDR2 SMNVEV (reference sequence). Trimming cost V 5 bases and J 5 bases, with 15 bases left between them. The CDR3 is 14 amino acids. CDR3 loop: CASSRYGGTETQYF. Written as DNA, the CDR3 is TGTGCCAGCAGTCGGTACGGGGGTACGGAGACCCAGTACTTC.

The V and J genes are TRBV9 and TRBJ2-1, with TRBD2 identical over 8 bases. V was pared by 3 bases and J by 9 bases, with 8 bases of the junction left unmatched. The CDR3 contains 14 residues. CDR1 SGDLS and CDR2 YYNGEE come from the germline V gene. The CDR3 nucleotides read TGTGCCAGCAGCGAAGGTAGCGGGATGCGTGAGCAGTTCTTC. The encoded protein is CASSEGSGMREQFF.

Only one count was recorded for this clone. J is TRBJ2-7 and V is TRBV7-2; 7 bases align to TRBD2. V shed 0 bases and J 0 bases; nucleotides not matched to a gene: 8. The CDR3 runs to 17 residues. The germline V gene encodes CDR1 SGHTA and CDR2 FQGNSA. The CDR3 DNA is TGTGCCAGCAGCTTAGCACTAGCGACCTCCTACTCCTACGAGCAGTACTTC. This translates into CASSLALATSYSYEQYF.

This chain uses TRBV30 with TRBJ1-5; D is possibly TRBD1 (6 bases). Trimming stripped 0 bases from V and 3 bases from J, with 15 bases between. Germline CDR1 and CDR2: GTSNPN and SVGIG (reference sequence). The CDR3 contains 16 residues. CDR3 loop: CAWSVTGRGDNQPQHF. CDR3 nucleotides: TGTGCCTGGAGTGTCACGGGCAGGGGTGACAATCAGCCCCAGCATTTT.

The genes are TRBV30 and TRBJ1-2, with 7 bases identical to TRBD1. Germline CDR1 is GTSNPN and CDR2 is SVGIG (reference sequence). V trimming: 1 base; J trimming: 6 bases; junction bases outside the gene matches: 14. This CDR3 has 16 residues. The CDR3 reads CAWSEDRLGSIDGYTF. Here the CDR3 DNA reads TGTGCCTGGAGTGAGGACAGGTTAGGGAGCATTGATGGCTACACCTTC.

The V and J genes are TRBV11-3 and TRBJ2-7, with TRBD1 identical over 7 bases. CDR3 length: 14 amino acids. Looked up from germline, CDR1 is SGHNT and CDR2 is YENEEA. Trimming took 5 bases from V and 7 from J; bases not matched to a gene: 11. CDR3 in amino acids: CASSPRQGLGEQYF. The CDR3 DNA sequence: TGTGCCAGCAGCCCTCGACAGGGTTTAGGGGAGCAGTACTTC.

The gene calls are TRBV25-1 and TRBJ2-7; 13 bases line up with TRBD2. V was clipped by 3 bases and J by 6 bases; unmatched bases: 8. This CDR3 contains 16 residues. The germline V gene has CDR1 MGHDK and CDR2 SYGVNS. The CDR3 DNA follows: TGTGCCAGCAGTGAGGGTGGGGGACTAGCGGGATCCGAGCAGTACTTC. Translated, it gives CASSEGGGLAGSEQYF.

V and J are TRBV7-2 and TRBJ1-1, with D uncertain. The CDR3 is 15 residues long. The V end lost 0 bases, the J end lost 0 bases, and 8 bases lay between the germline ends. CDR1 SGHTA and CDR2 FQGNSA come from the germline V gene. CDR3 nucleotides: TGTGCCAGCAGCTTAGCGGCGGCTCTGAACACTGAAGCTTTCTTT. This translates into CASSLAAALNTEAFF.

The chain combines TRBV27 with TRBJ2-5, with 9 bases identical to TRBD1. Germline V CDR1 and CDR2: MNHEY, SMNVEV (reference sequence). V was clipped by 6 bases and J by 5 bases; unmatched bases: 7. The CDR3 extends over 14 amino acids. The CDR3 DNA reads as TGTGCCAGCAGGGACAGGGGTTGGGAGGAGACCCAGTACTTC. This sequence encodes CASRDRGWEETQYF.

The J gene is TRBJ1-2, the V gene TRBV29-1, with a possible D match to TRBD1 (5 bases). Germline lookup yields CDR1 SQVTM and CDR2 ANQGSEA. The CDR3 consists of 12 residues. V lost 4 bases and J lost 4, with 10 bases in between. CDR3 nucleotides: TGCAGCGTTGCGGGGGGTGGCTATGGCTACACCTTC. It yields the protein CSVAGGGYGYTF.

V usage is TRBV11-2 and J usage is TRBJ2-7; TRBD2 might be the D (6 bases). Per the germline V gene, CDR1 is SGHAT and CDR2 is FQNNGV. Trimming pared 3 bases from V and 4 bases from J, leaving 13 bases between. The CDR3 sequence is 14 residues long. The CDR3 loop reads CASSLNREKYEQYF. The CDR3 bases are TGTGCCAGCAGCTTGAATCGGGAGAAGTACGAGCAGTACTTC.

The count of this clone is one. The chain couples TRBV9 to TRBJ2-1, with 11 bases matching TRBD2. Germline V lookup: CDR1 SGDLS, CDR2 YYNGEE. The trim removed 0 bases at V and 7 bases at J, leaving 3 bases unmatched. The CDR3 contains 15 residues. In DNA form, the CDR3 reads TGTGCCAGCAGCGTAGTAGCGGGAGGGCGGAATGAGCAGTTCTTC. The encoded protein is CASSVVAGGRNEQFF.